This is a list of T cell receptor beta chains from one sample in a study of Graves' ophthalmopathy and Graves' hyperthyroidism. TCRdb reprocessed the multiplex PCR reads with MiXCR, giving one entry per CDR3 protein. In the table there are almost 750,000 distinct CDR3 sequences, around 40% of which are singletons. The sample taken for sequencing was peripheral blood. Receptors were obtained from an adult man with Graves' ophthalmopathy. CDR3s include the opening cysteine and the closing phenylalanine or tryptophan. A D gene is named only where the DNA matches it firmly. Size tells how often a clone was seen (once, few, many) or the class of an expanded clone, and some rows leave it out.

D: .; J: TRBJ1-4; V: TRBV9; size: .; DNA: TGTGCCAGCAGCGGACAAAATGAAAAACTGTTTTTT; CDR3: CASSGQNEKLFF
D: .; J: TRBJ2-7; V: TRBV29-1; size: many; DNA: TGCAGCGTTACCTTGGACAGAGTTAACTACGAGCAGTACTTC; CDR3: CSVTLDRVNYEQYF
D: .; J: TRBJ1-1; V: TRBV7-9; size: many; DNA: TGTGCCAGCAGCCCTCTGGCCTCCTTGAACACTGAAGCTTTCTTT; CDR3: CASSPLASLNTEAFF
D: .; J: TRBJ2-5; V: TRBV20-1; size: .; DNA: TGCAGTGCTCCCCACCTCAGGGATTGGACCCAGTACTTC; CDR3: CSAPHLRDWTQYF
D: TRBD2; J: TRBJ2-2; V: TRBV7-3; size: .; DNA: TGTGCCAGCAGCCCCGGGGGGGCGGTGAACACCGGGGAGCTGTTTTTT; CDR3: CASSPGGAVNTGELFF
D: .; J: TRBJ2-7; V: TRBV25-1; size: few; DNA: TGTGCCAGCAGGATCAGGGGGAGGAACGAGCAGTACTTC; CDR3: CASRIRGRNEQYF
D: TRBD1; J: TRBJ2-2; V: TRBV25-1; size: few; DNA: TGTGCCAGCAGTTCCTGGGGACAGGAGAACACCGGGGAGCTGTTTTTT; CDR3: CASSSWGQENTGELFF
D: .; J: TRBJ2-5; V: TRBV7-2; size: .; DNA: TGTGCCAGCAGCTTAGACCGAAGGGGGGGTTGGGAGACCCAGTACTTC; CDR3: CASSLDRRGGWETQYF
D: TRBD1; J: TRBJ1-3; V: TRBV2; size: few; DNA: TGTGCCAGCAGCTTGGACAGGGGGCAGGGAAACACCATATATTTT; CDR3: CASSLDRGQGNTIYF
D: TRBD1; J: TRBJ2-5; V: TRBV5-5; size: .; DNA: TGTGCCAGCAGCCCACGGACAGGGGAAGAGACCCAGCACTTC; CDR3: CASSPRTGEETQHF
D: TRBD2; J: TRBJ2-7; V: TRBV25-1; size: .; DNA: TGTGCCAGCAGTTACGAGAGGCGGGGGTCCTACGAGCAGTACTTC; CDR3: CASSYERRGSYEQYF
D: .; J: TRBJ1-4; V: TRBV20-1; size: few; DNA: TGCAGTGCTAGAGATTTTAACGGGCCGACGGAACTGTTTTTT; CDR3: CSARDFNGPTELFF
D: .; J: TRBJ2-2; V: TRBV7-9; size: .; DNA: TGTGCCAGCAGGCCCACCGAGGGCGACACCGGGGAGCTGTTTTTT; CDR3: CASRPTEGDTGELFF
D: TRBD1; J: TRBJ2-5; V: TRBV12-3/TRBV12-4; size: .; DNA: TGTGCTAGTGGTTTACGGGACAGGGGAAGAGAGACCCAGTACTTC; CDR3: CASGLRDRGRETQYF
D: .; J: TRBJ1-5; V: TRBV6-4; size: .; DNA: TGTGCCAGCGTAGCAGGGAGCAATCAGCCCCAGCATTTT; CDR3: CASVAGSNQPQHF
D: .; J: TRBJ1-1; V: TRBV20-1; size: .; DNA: TGCAGTGCTAGGAAAGAACCTAACACTGAAGCTTTCTTT; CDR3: CSARKEPNTEAFF
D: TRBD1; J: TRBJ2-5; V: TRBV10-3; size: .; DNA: TGTGCCGGCCGGGACAGGGCGGAGACCCAGTACTTC; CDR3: CAGRDRAETQYF
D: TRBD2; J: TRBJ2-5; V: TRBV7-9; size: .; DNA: TGTGCCAGCAATACGGCTAGCGGGGGGGCCTCAGAGACCCAGTACTTC; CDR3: CASNTASGGASETQYF
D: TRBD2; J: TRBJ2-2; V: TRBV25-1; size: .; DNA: TGTGCCAGCAGCTCGGCGGGGGGATTTAACACCGGGGAGCTGTTTTTT; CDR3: CASSSAGGFNTGELFF
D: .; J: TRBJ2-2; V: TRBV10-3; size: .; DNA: TGTGCCATCAGCACCACCGGGGAGCTGTTTTTT; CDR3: CAISTTGELFF
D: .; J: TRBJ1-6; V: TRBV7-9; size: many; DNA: TGTGCCAGCAGCGAGGGCAGTTCACCCCTCCACTTT; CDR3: CASSEGSSPLHF
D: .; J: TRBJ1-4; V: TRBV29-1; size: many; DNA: TGCAGCGTTGGCCCGTCCGGGGGCGTTGGTGAAAAACTGTTTTTT; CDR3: CSVGPSGGVGEKLFF
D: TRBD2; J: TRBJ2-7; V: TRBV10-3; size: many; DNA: TGTGCCATCAGTGTATCGAGCGGGGGAAGCTCCTACGAGCAGTACTTC; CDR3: CAISVSSGGSSYEQYF
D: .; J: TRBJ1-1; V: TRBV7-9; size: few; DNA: TGTGCCAGCAGCCGGAGGACTGGACGGGACGGGACTGAAGCTTTCTTT; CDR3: CASSRRTGRDGTEAFF
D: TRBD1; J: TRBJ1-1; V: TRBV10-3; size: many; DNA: TGTGCCATCAGTCCGACAGGGTTCGTAGGCACTGAAGCTTTCTTT; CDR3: CAISPTGFVGTEAFF
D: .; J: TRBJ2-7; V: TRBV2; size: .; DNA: TGTGCCAGCAGTTACTCGGGGAAACACTACGAGCAGTACTTT; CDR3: CASSYSGKHYEQYF
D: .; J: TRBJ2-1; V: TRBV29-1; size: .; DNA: TGCAGCGTTGAAGATCCGGCAGGATACAATGAGCAGTTCTTC; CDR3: CSVEDPAGYNEQFF
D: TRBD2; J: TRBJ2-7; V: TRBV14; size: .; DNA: TGTGCCAGCAGCCCAAGCGGGAGTCCGTTCCTCGAGCAGTACTTC; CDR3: CASSPSGSPFLEQYF
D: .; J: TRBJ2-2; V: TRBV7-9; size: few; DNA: TGTGCCAGCAGTCCCCCCGGGGAGCTGTTTTTT; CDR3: CASSPPGELFF
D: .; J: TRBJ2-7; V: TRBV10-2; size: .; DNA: TGCGCCAGCAGCGCGGGACAGCTAAGCTACGAGCAGTACTTC; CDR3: CASSAGQLSYEQYF
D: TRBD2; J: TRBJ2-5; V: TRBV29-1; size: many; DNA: TGCAGCGTTGCCCAGCGGGAGAAGACCCAGTACTTC; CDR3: CSVAQREKTQYF
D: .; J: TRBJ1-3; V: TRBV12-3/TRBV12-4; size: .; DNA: TGTGCCAGCAATCCGGGGGCCTCCTCTGGAAACACCATATATTTT; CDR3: CASNPGASSGNTIYF
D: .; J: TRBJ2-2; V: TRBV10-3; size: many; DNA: TGTGCCATCAGCGTCGCGAACACCGGGGAGCTGTTTTTT; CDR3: CAISVANTGELFF
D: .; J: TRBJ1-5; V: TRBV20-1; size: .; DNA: TGCAGTGCAAGACAGAGTAACAATCAGCCCCAGCATTTT; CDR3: CSARQSNNQPQHF
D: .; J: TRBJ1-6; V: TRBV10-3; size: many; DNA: TGTGCCATCAGGGCAGGGAATTCACCCCTCCACTTT; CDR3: CAIRAGNSPLHF
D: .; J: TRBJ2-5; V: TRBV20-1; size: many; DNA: TGCAGTGCTAGAGATGGCGGGACACAAGAGACCCAGTACTTC; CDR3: CSARDGGTQETQYF
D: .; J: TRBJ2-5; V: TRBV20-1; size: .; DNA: TGCAGTGCTAGATTGGTATCAGAGACCCAGTACTTC; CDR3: CSARLVSETQYF
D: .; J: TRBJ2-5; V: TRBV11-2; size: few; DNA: TGTGCCAGCGGTCCTCAAGAGACCCAGTACTTC; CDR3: CASGPQETQYF
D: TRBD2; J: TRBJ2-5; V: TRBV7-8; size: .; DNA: TGTGCCAGCAGCTCACCCTCCCGGGACTATAAGACCCAGTACTTC; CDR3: CASSSPSRDYKTQYF
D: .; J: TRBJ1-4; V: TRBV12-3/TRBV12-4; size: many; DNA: TGTGCCAGCAGTCTTGGGGACCGAGCAACTAATGAAAAACTGTTTTTT; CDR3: CASSLGDRATNEKLFF